Sequencing of this T cell receptor beta chain was carried out in a study of blood T cells in healthy people across ages. Study-level points and caveats: Per million T cells, TCR beta diversity dropped roughly linearly as age increased.

With regard to this clonotype: The antigen is undetermined.

The CDR3 extends over 13 amino acids. The V end lost 6 bases, the J end lost 4 bases, and 7 bases lay between the germline ends. Germline loops: CDR1 MNHEY, CDR2 SMNVEV (reference sequence). Using a J-beta primer mix together with a sample-barcoded 5' primer, a second PCR was run for 7 to 11 cycles. Via MiXCR, TCRdb re-called the 5' RACE reads, giving one row per CDR3 protein. The sample holds over 750,000 distinct CDR3 sequences, roughly 25% seen once. The sample also formed part of further work on T cells of mothers and their children.

What was sequenced was blood. The receptor was derived from a boy aged 10-17 years in good health. The rearrangement uses TRBV27 and TRBJ2-6; D is uncertain. CDR3 bases: TGTGCCAGCAGCCCACGGGGGGCCAACGTCCTGACTTTC. Its translation is CASSPRGANVLTF.